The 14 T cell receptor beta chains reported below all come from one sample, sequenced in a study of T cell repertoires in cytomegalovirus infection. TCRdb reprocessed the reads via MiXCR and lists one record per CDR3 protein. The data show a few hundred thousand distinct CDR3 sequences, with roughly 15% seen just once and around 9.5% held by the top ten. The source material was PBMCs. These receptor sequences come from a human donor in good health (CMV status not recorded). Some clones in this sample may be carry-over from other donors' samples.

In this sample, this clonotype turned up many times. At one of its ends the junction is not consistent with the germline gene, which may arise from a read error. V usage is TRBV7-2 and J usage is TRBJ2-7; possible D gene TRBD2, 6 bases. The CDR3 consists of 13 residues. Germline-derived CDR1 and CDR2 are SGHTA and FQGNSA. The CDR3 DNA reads TGTGCCAGCAGCTTAATCGGTGGGACTCCCACGCGCTTC. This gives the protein CASSLIGGTPTRF.

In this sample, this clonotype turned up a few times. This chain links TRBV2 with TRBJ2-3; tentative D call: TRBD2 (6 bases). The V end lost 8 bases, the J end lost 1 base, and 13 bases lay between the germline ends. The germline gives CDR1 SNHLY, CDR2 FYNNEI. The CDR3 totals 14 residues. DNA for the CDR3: TGTGCCAGCGTTGCGGGGCAAGGCACAGATACGCAGTATTTT. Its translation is CASVAGQGTDTQYF.

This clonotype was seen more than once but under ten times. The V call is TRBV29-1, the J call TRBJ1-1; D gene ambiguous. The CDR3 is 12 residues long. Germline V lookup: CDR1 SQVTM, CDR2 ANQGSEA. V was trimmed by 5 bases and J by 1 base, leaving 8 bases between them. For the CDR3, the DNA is TGCAGCGTTTATCAAGCGAACACTGAAGCTTTCTTT. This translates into CSVYQANTEAFF.

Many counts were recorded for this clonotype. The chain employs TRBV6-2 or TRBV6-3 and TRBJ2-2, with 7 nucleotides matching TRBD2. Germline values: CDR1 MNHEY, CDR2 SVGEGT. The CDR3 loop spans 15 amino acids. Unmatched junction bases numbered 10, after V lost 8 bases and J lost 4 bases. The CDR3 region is CASRTLAESTGELFF. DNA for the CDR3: TGTGCCAGCCGAACTCTAGCGGAAAGCACCGGGGAGCTGTTTTTT.

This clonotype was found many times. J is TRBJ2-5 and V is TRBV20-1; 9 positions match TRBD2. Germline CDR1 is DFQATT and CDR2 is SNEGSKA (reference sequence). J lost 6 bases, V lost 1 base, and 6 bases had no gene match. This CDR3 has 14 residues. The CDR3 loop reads CSARAAREGKTQYF. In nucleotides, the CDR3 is TGCAGTGCTAGAGCAGCGCGGGAGGGAAAGACCCAGTACTTC.

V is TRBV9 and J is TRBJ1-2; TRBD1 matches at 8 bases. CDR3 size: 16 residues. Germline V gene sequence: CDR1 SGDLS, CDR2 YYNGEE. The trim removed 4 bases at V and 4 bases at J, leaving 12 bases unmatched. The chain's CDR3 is CASSPSLVRGPYGYTF. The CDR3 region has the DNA TGTGCCAGCAGCCCCAGCCTCGTCAGGGGGCCCTATGGCTACACCTTC.

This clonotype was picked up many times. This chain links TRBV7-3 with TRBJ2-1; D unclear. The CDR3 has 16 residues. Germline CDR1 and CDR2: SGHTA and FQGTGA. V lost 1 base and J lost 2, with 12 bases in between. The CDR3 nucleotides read TGTGCCAGCAGCTTAAAGGAATTTAGCCCCTACAATGAGCAGTTCTTC. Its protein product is CASSLKEFSPYNEQFF.

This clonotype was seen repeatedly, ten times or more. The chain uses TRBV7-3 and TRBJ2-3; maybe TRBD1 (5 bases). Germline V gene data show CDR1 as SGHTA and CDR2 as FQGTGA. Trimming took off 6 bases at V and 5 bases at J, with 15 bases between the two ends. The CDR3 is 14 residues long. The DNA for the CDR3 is TGTGCCAGCAGTTCCATTGGGGCGGTAGATACGCAGTATTTT. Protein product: CASSSIGAVDTQYF.

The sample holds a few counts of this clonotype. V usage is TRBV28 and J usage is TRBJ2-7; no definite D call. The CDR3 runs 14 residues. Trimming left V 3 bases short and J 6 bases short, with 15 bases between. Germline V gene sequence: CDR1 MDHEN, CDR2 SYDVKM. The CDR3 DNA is TGTGCCAGCAGTTTTGATCCCAGAAGAGGCGAGCAGTACTTC. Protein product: CASSFDPRRGEQYF.

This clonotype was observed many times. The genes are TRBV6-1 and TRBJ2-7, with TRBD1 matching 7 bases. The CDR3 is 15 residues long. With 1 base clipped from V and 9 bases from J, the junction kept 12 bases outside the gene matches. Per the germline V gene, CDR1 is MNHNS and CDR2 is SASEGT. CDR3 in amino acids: CASSEGSHRGKGQYF. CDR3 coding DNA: TGTGCCAGCAGTGAAGGCTCACACAGGGGAAAGGGGCAGTACTTC.

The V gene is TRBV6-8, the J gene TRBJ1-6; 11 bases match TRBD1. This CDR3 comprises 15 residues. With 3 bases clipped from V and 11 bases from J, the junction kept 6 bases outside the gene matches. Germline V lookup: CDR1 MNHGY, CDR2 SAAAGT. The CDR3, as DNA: TGTGCCAGCAGTTATTACCGGGACAGGGGGGCACCCCTCCACTTT. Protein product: CASSYYRDRGAPLHF.

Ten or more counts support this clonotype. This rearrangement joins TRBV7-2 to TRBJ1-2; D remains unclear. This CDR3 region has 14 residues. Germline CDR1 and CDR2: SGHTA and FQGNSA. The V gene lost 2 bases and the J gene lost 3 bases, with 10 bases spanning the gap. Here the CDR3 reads CASSLSWTYYGYTF. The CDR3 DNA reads TGTGCCAGCAGCTTATCTTGGACGTACTATGGCTACACCTTC.

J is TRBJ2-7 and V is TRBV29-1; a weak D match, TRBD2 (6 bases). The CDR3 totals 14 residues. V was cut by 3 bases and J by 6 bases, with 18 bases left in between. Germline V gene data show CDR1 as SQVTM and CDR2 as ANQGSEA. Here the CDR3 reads CSVDVAAGSREQYF. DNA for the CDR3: TGCAGCGTTGACGTCGCCGCGGGGAGTCGCGAGCAGTACTTC.

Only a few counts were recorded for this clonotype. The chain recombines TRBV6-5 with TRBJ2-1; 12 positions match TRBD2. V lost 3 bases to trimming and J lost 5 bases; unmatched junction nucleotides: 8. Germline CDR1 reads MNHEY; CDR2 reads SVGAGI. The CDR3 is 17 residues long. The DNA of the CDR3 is TGTGCCAGCAGTTATTCCGGACTAGCGGGACTGGACAATGAGCAGTTCTTC. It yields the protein CASSYSGLAGLDNEQFF.